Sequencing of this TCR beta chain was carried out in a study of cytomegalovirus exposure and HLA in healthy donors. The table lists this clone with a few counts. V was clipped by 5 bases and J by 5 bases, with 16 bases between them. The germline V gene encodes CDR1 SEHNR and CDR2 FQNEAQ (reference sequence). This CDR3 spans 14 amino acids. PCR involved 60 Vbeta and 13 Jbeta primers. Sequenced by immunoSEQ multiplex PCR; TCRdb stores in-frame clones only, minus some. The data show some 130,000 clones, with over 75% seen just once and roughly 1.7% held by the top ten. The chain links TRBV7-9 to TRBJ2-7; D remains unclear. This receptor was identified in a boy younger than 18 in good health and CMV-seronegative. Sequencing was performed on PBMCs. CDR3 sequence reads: CASSPTASGDEQYF. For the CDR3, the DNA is TGTGCCAGCAGCCCAACAGCTTCCGGTGACGAGCAGTACTTC.